A single sample is the source of the 4 T cell receptor beta chains below, sequenced in a study of cytomegalovirus exposure and HLA in healthy donors. Repertoires were generated with immunoSEQ multiplex PCR, while TCRdb's copy carries only in-frame clones and drops some. The table shows roughly 150,000 clones, with approximately 80% occurring only once. The sequencing input was PBMCs. The receptors here all came from a man between 25 and 39 years old in good health and CMV-seropositive.

This rearrangement joins TRBV13 to TRBJ1-2, with a possible D match to TRBD1 (5 bases). CDR3 size: 14 residues. Per germline, CDR1 PRHDT and CDR2 FYEKMQ (reference sequence). V gave up 1 base and J gave up 5 bases, with 11 bases separating them. The CDR3 bases are TGTGCCAGCAGCTTAGATGGGGCGGGGTATGGCTACACCTTC. Translating gives CASSLDGAGYGYTF.

J is TRBJ2-3 and V is TRBV5-1, with TRBD1 matching 9 bases. The CDR3 is made up of 16 amino acids. Germline CDR1 is SGHRS and CDR2 is YFSETQ. The junction had 4 bases not matched to a gene; V was cut back by 1 base and J by 1 base. CDR3 nucleotide sequence: TGCGCCAGCAGCTTGTGGGACAGGGTGGGCACAGATACGCAGTATTTT. As protein: CASSLWDRVGTDTQYF.

The chain couples TRBV11-2 to TRBJ2-7; perhaps TRBD1 as D (7 bases). V was cut by 2 bases and J by 4 bases, with 12 bases left in between. Per germline, CDR1 SGHAT and CDR2 FQNNGV. The CDR3 runs 14 residues. CDR3 sequence reads: CASSLPAGGYEQYF. The CDR3 DNA sequence: TGTGCCAGCAGCTTACCCGCAGGGGGGTACGAGCAGTACTTC. Variable domain in full (rest from reference TRBV11-2 and TRBJ2-7): EAGVAQSPRYKIIEKRQSVAFWCNPISGHATLYWYQQILGQGPKLLIQFQNNGVVDDSQLPKDRFSAERLKGVDSTLKIQPAKLEDSAVYLCASSLPAGGYEQYFGPGTRLTVT.

This chain connects TRBV29-1 to TRBJ1-1, with 9 nucleotides matching TRBD1. The CDR3 is 13 residues long. The germline V gene encodes CDR1 SQVTM and CDR2 ANQGSEA. V lost 4 bases and J lost 3; bases outside the gene matches: 3. This chain's CDR3 is CSVGQGVDTEAFF. Here the CDR3 DNA reads TGCAGCGTTGGACAGGGGGTGGACACTGAAGCTTTCTTT.